Listed here is a single TCR beta chain. Other DNA sequences in the sample encode the same CDR3. These data are taken from a study of blood T cell repertoires in COVID-19. As originally analysed: Nucleated cell number was recorded as an estimate derived from reference gene primer amplification. Measured with immunoSEQ multiplex PCR; TCRdb has only the in-frame clones, and not every one. The V and J calls and clone size were taken over from that table, and D and trimming were inferred from the DNA. The profile shows hundreds of thousands of clones, around nine tenths of them singletons. Everyone who took part was about 18 to 90 years old, and they came from about two dozen US areas. Allocation to cohorts depended on clinical history reported by the participants. The CDR3 runs 15 residues. Trimming at V came to 1 base and at J to 3 bases, leaving 2 bases not matched to a gene. Germline CDR1 and CDR2: SGHVS and FNYEAQ.

Sequenced: PBMCs or T cells enriched from blood (not recorded which). The sequence derives from a man between 60 and 75 years old who had recovered from COVID-19. The chain recombines TRBV7-6 with TRBJ2-3, with 9 bases identical to TRBD2. The CDR3 DNA sequence: TGTGCCAGCAGCTTAGGCGGGGGGGGAACAGATACGCAGTATTTT. This encodes CASSLGGGGTDTQYF.